These 25 T cell receptor beta chains originate from one sample sequenced in a study of T cell responses to AZD1222 COVID-19 vaccine. Measured with immunoSEQ multiplex PCR; TCRdb has only the in-frame clones, and not every one. Of some 130,000 clones detected, 80% to 95% appear once; the ten largest clones hold around 2.7%. The sample was peripheral blood, taken on day 0 of AZD1222 vaccination. These receptors all come from an adult in good health.

The rearrangement uses TRBV7-2 and TRBJ1-5; D unclear. The CDR3 has 12 amino acids. Germline-derived CDR1 and CDR2 are SGHTA and FQGNSA. Between the trimmed V and J ends, which lost 5 bases and 6 bases, there was a span of 8 bases. CDR3 sequence reads: CASSPLGQPQHF. Written as DNA, the CDR3 is TGTGCCAGCAGCCCCCTGGGTCAGCCCCAGCATTTT.

This clone was picked up one time. The V call is TRBV7-9, the J call TRBJ2-2, with TRBD1 matching 7 bases. This CDR3 region has 13 residues. V trimming: 6 bases; J trimming: 5 bases; junction bases outside the gene matches: 3. In germline, CDR1 is SEHNR, CDR2 FQNEAQ (reference sequence). In DNA form, the CDR3 reads TGTGCCAGCAGACCGACAGGGACCGGGGAGCTGTTTTTT. This sequence encodes CASRPTGTGELFF.

This clone was observed a single time. This chain connects TRBV24-1 to TRBJ2-1, with 9 bases identical to TRBD1. V trimming: 3 bases; J trimming: 7 bases; junction bases outside the gene matches: 12. Germline V gene lookup returns CDR1 KGHDR and CDR2 SFDVKD. The CDR3 loop spans 17 amino acids. For the CDR3, the DNA is TGTGCCACCAGTGATGTCCCGGGACAGGGACATAGGAATGAGCAGTTCTTC. It codes for CATSDVPGQGHRNEQFF.

This chain connects TRBV9 to TRBJ2-1, with D possibly TRBD2 on 5 matching bases. The CDR3 sequence is 17 residues long. The ends were cut back, 3 bases at V and 0 bases at J, with 16 bases in the middle. Germline V gene data show CDR1 as SGDLS and CDR2 as YYNGEE. The CDR3 DNA reads as TGTGCCAGCAGCGCTTCGGACTGGCTGAGCTCCTACAATGAGCAGTTCTTC. It specifies CASSASDWLSSYNEQFF.

The chain employs TRBV27 and TRBJ1-1; a weak D match, TRBD1 (6 bases). The V end lost 6 bases, the J end lost 3 bases, and 20 bases lay between the germline ends. The CDR3 consists of 16 residues. The germline V gene has CDR1 MNHEY and CDR2 SMNVEV (reference sequence). The DNA of the CDR3 is TGTGCCAGCAGGCTAAACCCACAGGGATGGGACACTGAAGCTTTCTTT. This translates into CASRLNPQGWDTEAFF.

The rearrangement uses TRBV4-3 and TRBJ1-5; D is ambiguous. Germline V gene sequence: CDR1 LGHNA, CDR2 YSLEER. The length of the CDR3 is 15 residues. Between the trimmed V and J ends, which lost 0 bases and 4 bases, there was a span of 10 bases. CDR3 DNA: TGCGCCAGCAGCCAAGACGTTTTGGGGAATCAGCCCCAGCATTTT. Its translation is CASSQDVLGNQPQHF.

V and J are TRBV27 and TRBJ1-2, with D possibly matching TRBD1 (5 bases). Trimming took 2 bases from V and 5 from J, leaving 6 bases between them. The CDR3 runs 12 residues. The germline gives CDR1 MNHEY, CDR2 SMNVEV (reference sequence). DNA of the CDR3: TGTGCCAGCAGTTTAAAGGGGTATGGCTACACCTTC. Translated: CASSLKGYGYTF.

With respect to this clone: The same CDR3 is also encoded by other DNA sequences in this sample. The gene calls are TRBV19 and TRBJ2-5, with 8 positions matching TRBD1. The V segment lost 5 bases and the J segment 5 bases; nucleotides outside the gene matches: 10. Looked up from germline, CDR1 is LNHDA and CDR2 is SQIVND (reference sequence). The CDR3 length is 15 residues. The CDR3 DNA reads TGTGCCAGTAGTGGGGGTCAGGGGGCCAGGGAGACCCAGTACTTC. Translated: CASSGGQGARETQYF.

The rearrangement uses TRBV5-1 and TRBJ1-5, with 7 bases identical to TRBD1. The CDR3 spans 14 residues. The germline V gene has CDR1 SGHRS and CDR2 YFSETQ. V was pared by 4 bases and J by 5 bases, with 6 bases of the junction left unmatched. The DNA for the CDR3 is TGCGCCAGCAGCCCCAGGGGGGGGTATCAGCCCCAGCATTTT. It codes for CASSPRGGYQPQHF.

The chain recombines TRBV12-3 or TRBV12-4 with TRBJ2-3; the D is unclear. The CDR3 runs 13 residues. Trimming removed 3 bases from V and 9 bases from J, with 13 bases in between. The CDR3 sequence: CASSFGQLGTQYF. CDR3 sequence (DNA): TGTGCCAGCAGTTTTGGCCAACTGGGGACGCAGTATTTT.

Here the CDR3 DNA reads TGCGCCAGCAGCCAGGACGGCCAAGAGACCCAGTACTTC. Its translation is CASSQDGQETQYF. The chain is built from TRBV4-1 and TRBJ2-5; no clear D. The CDR3 runs to 13 residues. Trimming removed 3 bases at V and 1 base at J, with 6 bases between. Germline values: CDR1 MGHRA, CDR2 YSYEKL.

The chain employs TRBV7-8 and TRBJ2-7; D remains unclear. Germline V gene data show CDR1 as SGHVS and CDR2 as FQNEAQ. The CDR3 sequence is 16 residues long. V lost 6 bases and J 0 bases, leaving 18 bases between the germline ends. The CDR3 DNA reads as TGTGCCAGCAGTCCCGAGCTGGGGAAAAACTCCTACGAGCAGTACTTC. It encodes CASSPELGKNSYEQYF.

The CDR3 nucleotides are TGTGCCAGTAGGTGGCAGGCCCAGGACTACTACGAGCAGTACTTC. Translated: CASRWQAQDYYEQYF. The chain joins TRBV19 to TRBJ2-7; D is possibly TRBD2 (6 bases). This CDR3 is 15 amino acids long. V was trimmed by 6 bases and J by 3 bases, leaving 18 bases between them. Germline V CDR1 and CDR2: LNHDA, SQIVND (reference sequence).

V is TRBV28 and J is TRBJ1-5; 9 bases map to TRBD1. J lost 6 bases, V lost 7 bases, and 13 bases had no gene match. Germline V gene data show CDR1 as MDHEN and CDR2 as SYDVKM. The CDR3 is made up of 16 amino acids. The CDR3 DNA follows: TGTGCCAGCATTTGGGGAGACAGGGGGACTGGTCAGCCCCAGCATTTT. As protein: CASIWGDRGTGQPQHF.

This clone occurred once. The chain is built from TRBV9 and TRBJ2-1; TRBD1 aligns across 10 bases. CDR1 is SGDLS, CDR2 YYNGEE, per germline. V trimming: 7 bases; J trimming: 4 bases; junction bases outside the gene matches: 14. The CDR3 consists of 17 residues. CDR3 DNA sequence: TGTGCCAGCGGCGGATATTTGGGACAGGGGACTTACAATGAGCAGTTCTTC. Translating gives CASGGYLGQGTYNEQFF.

The rearrangement links TRBV9 to TRBJ2-7; 9 bases match TRBD2. The CDR3 contains 15 residues. The germline V gene has CDR1 SGDLS and CDR2 YYNGEE. The trim removed 0 bases at V and 5 bases at J, leaving 6 bases unmatched. The CDR3 DNA reads TGTGCCAGCAGCGTAGGGGTTAGCGGGAGTCACGAGCAGTACTTC. Translated: CASSVGVSGSHEQYF.

J is TRBJ1-1 and V is TRBV28; D is perhaps TRBD1 (6 bases). Trimming took 4 bases from V and 10 from J, leaving 10 bases between them. CDR1 and CDR2 (germline): MDHEN, SYDVKM. CDR3 length equals 11 residues. The CDR3 DNA reads as TGTGCCAGCAGTTACCAGGGGAGAGCTTTCTTT. Translating gives CASSYQGRAFF.

A note on this clone: The sample carries other DNA sequences with the same CDR3. J is TRBJ1-4 and V is TRBV24-1; maybe TRBD1 (6 bases). CDR1 is KGHDR, CDR2 SFDVKD, per germline. The CDR3 length is 15 residues. V lost 4 bases and J 4 bases, leaving 12 bases between the germline ends. The CDR3 sequence is CATSDPGAGNEKLFF. CDR3 DNA: TGTGCCACCAGTGACCCGGGGGCGGGTAATGAAAAACTGTTTTTT.

The CDR3: CASSVDELLGYTF. The CDR3 region has the DNA TGTGCCAGCAGCGTAGACGAGCTGCTTGGCTACACCTTC. The chain recombines TRBV9 with TRBJ1-2, with D unclear. Trimming took off 0 bases at V and 7 bases at J, with 10 bases between the two ends. The CDR3 length is 13 residues. CDR1 is SGDLS, CDR2 YYNGEE, per germline.

The rearrangement uses TRBV15 and TRBJ2-3, with D uncertain. This CDR3 comprises 9 residues. CDR1 is LNHNV, CDR2 YYDKDF, per germline (reference sequence). CDR3 in amino acids: CVFTDTQYF. CDR3 bases: TGTGTCTTCACAGATACGCAGTATTTT.

The V call is TRBV2, the J call TRBJ2-1; 7 positions agree with TRBD2. With 3 bases clipped from V and 7 bases from J, the junction kept 12 bases outside the gene matches. There are 16 residues in the CDR3. CDR1 is SNHLY and CDR2 is FYNNEI in the germline V gene. The CDR3 sequence: CASSDPGTKARNEQFF. In nucleotides, the CDR3 is TGTGCCAGCAGTGACCCCGGGACTAAGGCCCGGAATGAGCAGTTCTTC.

V gene TRBV18 combines with J gene TRBJ1-3, with 7 positions matching TRBD1. Germline V gene lookup returns CDR1 KGHSH and CDR2 LQKENI. V lost 2 bases to trimming and J lost 9 bases; unmatched junction nucleotides: 16. The CDR3 length is 17 residues. CDR3 sequence: CASSPTNRDSLRGTIYF. For the CDR3, the DNA is TGTGCCAGCTCACCAACGAACCGGGACAGCCTTAGAGGCACCATATATTTT.

In nucleotides, the CDR3 is TGTGCCAGCAGCAACTTTGTTAGGAGTTTCTACGAGCAGTACTTC. It translates to CASSNFVRSFYEQYF. The chain uses TRBV21-1 and TRBJ2-7; TRBD2 is the table's D call and was not checked against the DNA. TRBV21-1 is a pseudogene locus. CDR3 length equals 15 residues.

The chain employs TRBV13 and TRBJ1-1; D gene ambiguous. Germline lookup yields CDR1 PRHDT and CDR2 FYEKMQ (reference sequence). The CDR3 spans 15 residues. Trimming removed 1 base from V and 1 base from J, with 10 bases in between. CDR3 nucleotides: TGTGCCAGCAGCTTAGTCGGTAGCAAGAACACTGAAGCTTTCTTT. It codes for CASSLVGSKNTEAFF.

This clone was counted a few times. The J gene is TRBJ2-7, the V gene TRBV7-2; 8 bases are a match to TRBD2. V dropped 1 base and J dropped 2; count of bases not matched to a gene: 4. The CDR3 totals 15 residues. Germline CDR1 and CDR2: SGHTA and FQGNSA. The CDR3 spells CASSLVLAGAYEQYF. CDR3 coding DNA: TGTGCCAGCAGCTTAGTTCTAGCGGGTGCCTACGAGCAGTACTTC.